This T cell receptor (beta chain) was identified in a study of blood T cell repertoires in COVID-19. This clone was counted between two and nine times. There are 14 residues in the CDR3. From germline, CDR1 is MDHEN and CDR2 SYDVKM. V lost 2 bases and J lost 3; bases outside the gene matches: 3. This table comes from immunoSEQ multiplex PCR, and its TCRdb copy is limited to in-frame clones, with some not included. The sample lists some 50,000 clones; more than 70% were seen once. The receptor was isolated from a woman between 55 and 75 years old with acute or convalescent COVID-19. Sample: peripheral blood. The chain recombines TRBV28 with TRBJ1-2; 7 nucleotides match TRBD1. The CDR3 coding sequence is TGTGCCAGCAGTTTAAGGGGGCAATACTATGGCTACACCTTC. It codes for CASSLRGQYYGYTF.